This T cell receptor (beta chain) was found in a study of blood T cell repertoires in COVID-19. Across the whole study: The analysed material was cDNA or gDNA that came from T cells, B-cell-depleted T cells, or PBMCs.

Trimming removed 4 bases at V and 6 bases at J, with 13 bases between. The length of the CDR3 is 13 residues. Germline V CDR1 and CDR2: SGHRS, YFSETQ. In the study's own analysis: Reference gene primer amplification yielded estimated nucleated cell counts. The data were produced by immunoSEQ multiplex PCR, yet TCRdb's version contains in-frame clones alone and is incomplete. V and J calls plus clone size are reproduced from that table; the DNA served to infer D and trimming. The sample records some 120,000 clones, more than 70% being singletons. The TCR comes from an elderly man with active or convalescent COVID-19. V and J are TRBV5-1 and TRBJ1-2, with D maybe TRBD1 (6 bases). The specimen was peripheral blood. CDR3 region: CASSPGQPNGYTF. The CDR3 nucleotides read TGCGCCAGCAGCCCCGGACAGCCCAATGGCTACACCTTC.